These 10 T cell receptor beta chains share one sample of origin, sequenced in a study of STAT3 mutations in large granular lymphocyte leukemia. General observations from the study: Every T-LGLL patient had at least one immunodominant TCRbeta clonotype.

For these receptors, no antigen is known. The method was immunoSEQ multiplex PCR; TCRdb's version includes in-frame clones alone and lacks a portion of them. The data hold more than 10,000 clones, with roughly 80% observed a single time. The sequenced sample was peripheral blood mononuclear cells. These receptors all come from a man in his sixties with T-cell large granular lymphocyte leukemia. Some clones in this sample may be carry-over from other donors' samples.

This rearrangement joins TRBV5-1 to TRBJ1-2, with 9 bases aligning to TRBD1. The V segment lost 4 bases and the J segment 0 bases; nucleotides outside the gene matches: 10. CDR1 SGHRS and CDR2 YFSETQ come from the germline V gene. This CDR3 region has 17 residues. The CDR3 reads CASSAGTGQGANYGYTF. Written as DNA, the CDR3 is TGCGCCAGCAGCGCTGGGACAGGGCAAGGAGCTAACTATGGCTACACCTTC.

This clone was seen more than once but under ten times. The chain employs TRBV7-9 and TRBJ2-1, with a tentative D call TRBD1 (7 bases). CDR3 length equals 12 residues. V was pared by 5 bases and J by 12 bases, with 14 bases between. Germline CDR1 SEHNR, CDR2 FQNEAQ (reference sequence). The CDR3 coding sequence is TGTGCCAGCAGCCTCACAGGGGAGGTGCAGTTCTTC. Protein: CASSLTGEVQFF.

The chain has TRBV27 and TRBJ2-1; 10 nucleotides line up with TRBD2. Germline assignment: CDR1 MNHEY and CDR2 SMNVEV (reference sequence). The CDR3 has 17 amino acids. V dropped 1 base and J dropped 2; count of bases not matched to a gene: 5. The CDR3 is CASSLFTSGVTYNEQFF. The CDR3, as DNA: TGTGCCAGCAGTTTATTTACTAGCGGGGTAACCTACAATGAGCAGTTCTTC.

The sample holds a few counts of this clone. The chain combines TRBV5-1 with TRBJ2-5; D is uncertain. From germline, CDR1 is SGHRS and CDR2 YFSETQ. The CDR3 is 13 amino acids. The V and J ends lost 5 bases and 2 bases respectively, with 10 bases between them. CDR3 bases: TGCGCCAGCAGAAGGAGTCTACAAGAGACCCAGTACTTC. Residues: CASRRSLQETQYF.

The chain uses TRBV5-1 and TRBJ2-7; 9 bases match TRBD2. The CDR3 length is 15 residues. The germline V gene has CDR1 SGHRS and CDR2 YFSETQ. The J segment lost 5 bases and the V segment lost 0 bases, leaving 6 bases of the junction unmatched. CDR3 DNA sequence: TGCGCCAGCAGCTTGGAGGCGGGAGGGACCGACGAGCAGTACTTC. Its protein is CASSLEAGGTDEQYF.

The V call is TRBV5-1, the J call TRBJ1-3, with D perhaps matching TRBD1 (5 bases). Trimming took off 6 bases at V and 0 bases at J, with 16 bases between the two ends. The CDR3 totals 16 residues. The germline gives CDR1 SGHRS, CDR2 YFSETQ. Here the CDR3 DNA reads TGCGCCAGCACAGACCGGGACCCAAGCTCTGGAAACACCATATATTTT. This encodes CASTDRDPSSGNTIYF.

The chain recombines TRBV5-4 with TRBJ2-2; a weak D match, TRBD1 (5 bases). The CDR3 covers 15 residues. The germline V gene has CDR1 SGHNT and CDR2 YYREEE (reference sequence). Trimming left V 0 bases short and J 6 bases short, with 12 bases between. CDR3 DNA: TGTGCCAGCAGCTTGGAGGTAGGGGATGCCGGGGAGCTGTTTTTT. Translating it yields CASSLEVGDAGELFF.

The CDR3 spells CAVAGAEETQYF. The CDR3 DNA sequence: TGTGCCGTGGCCGGCGCGGAAGAGACCCAGTACTTC. The rearrangement links TRBV5-4 to TRBJ2-5; D unresolved. With 10 bases removed from V and 3 bases from J, the gap between germline ends came to 13 bases. Germline V gene lookup returns CDR1 SGHNT and CDR2 YYREEE (reference sequence). The CDR3 covers 12 residues.

There are a few counts of this clone. V gene TRBV7-9 combines with J gene TRBJ2-7; 11 nucleotides agree with TRBD2. The germline gives CDR1 SEHNR, CDR2 FQNEAQ (reference sequence). The CDR3 is 18 residues long. Germline trimming cut 1 base from V and 3 bases from J; bases unmatched to any gene: 11. The CDR3 region has the DNA TGTGCCAGCAGCTTAGTCGTCCGCCTAGCGGGAGGTTTCTACGAGCAGTACTTC. Residues: CASSLVVRLAGGFYEQYF.

The V gene is TRBV4-1, the J gene TRBJ1-1, with no clear D. V was trimmed by 2 bases and J by 11 bases, leaving 9 bases between them. Germline lookup yields CDR1 MGHRA and CDR2 YSYEKL. The CDR3 is 11 residues long. The CDR3 coding sequence is TGCGCCAGCAGCCAACTTGATGGGGCTTTCTTT. This encodes CASSQLDGAFF.